Only a few counts were recorded for the clone carrying this T cell receptor beta chain. Its antigen is currently unknown. V dropped 0 bases and J dropped 0 bases, with 7 bases sitting between them. Germline CDR1 SGHRS, CDR2 YFSETQ. This CDR3 is 14 amino acids long. The source of the sample is a study of beta chain features in type 1 diabetes. Study-level points and caveats: Any role of HLA type in TCRB rearrangement remained unresolved here.

Investigators reverse transcribed all isolated RNA, so they sequenced expressed TCRB transcripts. Method: immunoSEQ multiplex PCR; TCRdb's copy keeps in-frame clones and lacks some. There are hundreds of thousands of clones in the sample; 15% occur only once, and about 0.087% lies in the top ten. V gene TRBV5-1 combines with J gene TRBJ2-7; TRBD2 might be the D (5 bases). Material: naive CD4+ T cells from blood. This receptor was taken from a man aged 18 to 30 in good health. As DNA, the CDR3 is TGCGCCAGCAGCTTGGGCGGGCCCTCCTACGAGCAGTACTTC. This sequence encodes CASSLGGPSYEQYF.